These T cell receptor beta chains were read from a single sample in a study of T cell responses to AZD1222 COVID-19 vaccine. Sequencing used immunoSEQ multiplex PCR; TCRdb keeps in-frame clones, though not all of them. The sample carries under 75,000 clones, around 85% recorded once. The sequencing used peripheral blood, collected on day 0 of AZD1222 vaccination. These receptors were collected from an adult in good health. The CDR3 runs from the conserved cysteine through the conserved F or W. A D gene is named only where the DNA matches it firmly. Clone size is not always given. Where it is, it says once, few, many or a class for expanded clones.

j_gene	abundance	v_gene	d_gene	CDR3nt	CDR3aa
TRBJ1-2	.	TRBV6-5	.	TGTGCCAGCGCGGAAGGGACCTATGGCTACACCTTC	CASAEGTYGYTF
TRBJ2-7	.	TRBV19	TRBD1	TGTGCCAGTAGTCCCAAAGGCGGGACAGGACATGTAAATACCTACGAGCAGTACTTC	CASSPKGGTGHVNTYEQYF
TRBJ2-7	.	TRBV4-1	TRBD2	TGCGCCAGCAGCTTTACTAGCGGGGGGCCCGTAACCTCCTACGAGCAGTACTTC	CASSFTSGGPVTSYEQYF
TRBJ1-6	few	TRBV6-5	TRBD1	TGTGCCAGCAGAAAGGACAGGTTACATAATTCACCCCTCCACTTT	CASRKDRLHNSPLHF
TRBJ2-2	.	TRBV7-3	TRBD1	TGTGCCAGCAGCCTATCAGGGGGCTCTAACACCGGGGAGCTGTTTTTT	CASSLSGGSNTGELFF
TRBJ2-1	.	TRBV29-1	TRBD2	TGCAGCGTAGCTCCCCGCGGGAGGAACAATGAGCAGTTCTTC	CSVAPRGRNNEQFF
TRBJ2-3	once	TRBV5-1	.	TGCGCCAGCAAGAAGGGCTACACAGATACGCAGTATTTT	CASKKGYTDTQYF
TRBJ2-1	few	TRBV9	.	TGTGCCAGCAGCGTAGGAGGGGTAGCGGTCAATGAGCAGTTCTTC	CASSVGGVAVNEQFF
TRBJ1-5	.	TRBV12-3/TRBV12-4	.	TGTGCCAGCTCGAAGGGGGATCAGCCCCAGCATTTT	CASSKGDQPQHF
TRBJ2-2	.	TRBV5-5	.	TGTGCCAGCAGCCCAGGACATTACAACACCGGGGAGCTGTTTTTT	CASSPGHYNTGELFF
TRBJ1-2	few	TRBV5-8	.	TGTGCCAGCAGCTGGGGTGGGGCAGCCCCTTATGGCTACACCTTC	CASSWGGAAPYGYTF
TRBJ2-6	.	TRBV19	.	TGTGCCAGTAGTATATGGGCCTCGGAGGCCAACGTCCTGACTTTC	CASSIWASEANVLTF
TRBJ2-1	.	TRBV30	.	TGTGCCTGGGGAGAAGGTGAGCAGTTCTTC	CAWGEGEQFF
TRBJ2-1	.	TRBV19	.	TGTGCCAGTAGCCAAAGTTACAATGAGCAGTTCTTC	CASSQSYNEQFF
TRBJ1-1	.	TRBV6-5	.	TGTGCCAGCAGGGAGAGGGACGAAGCTTTCTTT	CASRERDEAFF
TRBJ1-2	.	TRBV14	.	TGTGCCAGCAGCCCCATCACTCAAGGGATATACACCTTC	CASSPITQGIYTF
TRBJ2-1	.	TRBV5-3	.	TGTGCCAGAAGCTCGAAGCTTGGCTCCTACAATGAGCAGTTCTTC	CARSSKLGSYNEQFF